The rows below give T cell receptor beta chains drawn from one sample of a study of T cells in localized non-small cell lung cancer. The protocol was immunoSEQ multiplex PCR, while the TCRdb copy is restricted to in-frame clones and leaves out a portion. The data show roughly 72,000 clones, about 86% seen once. The sequences come from peripheral blood, collected before any cancer treatment. These receptors all come from a male donor aged 60 or over with stage III squamous cell lung carcinoma. CDR3s include the opening cysteine and the closing phenylalanine or tryptophan. Each record gives: CDR3 DNA, CDR3 protein, V gene, J gene, D gene, clone size. D genes are given only for firm matches. Only part of the rows carry a size: once, few, many, or a class if the clone is expanded.

cdr3_nt: TGTGCCAGTAGTATAGAGGGCGGGCCCCTTAATGAGCAGTTCTTC; cdr3_aa: CASSIEGGPLNEQFF; v_call: TRBV19; j_call: TRBJ2-1; d_call: .; clone_size: .
cdr3_nt: TGCAGCGTTGAAGATCGAGACAGGGCGGGAGTCCTGACTTTC; cdr3_aa: CSVEDRDRAGVLTF; v_call: TRBV29-1; j_call: TRBJ2-6; d_call: .; clone_size: few
cdr3_nt: TGTGCCAGCCACGGAGGGGCCCGTCAGCCCCAGCATTTT; cdr3_aa: CASHGGARQPQHF; v_call: TRBV19; j_call: TRBJ1-5; d_call: .; clone_size: .
cdr3_nt: TGTGCCAGTAGGTCTCCGGGGGGCATTAACAATCAGCCCCAGCATTTT; cdr3_aa: CASRSPGGINNQPQHF; v_call: TRBV19; j_call: TRBJ1-5; d_call: .; clone_size: .
cdr3_nt: TGTGCCAGCAGTGAAGAGTCAGTAGCGCAGCCCCAGCATTTT; cdr3_aa: CASSEESVAQPQHF; v_call: TRBV2; j_call: TRBJ1-5; d_call: .; clone_size: .
cdr3_nt: TGTGCCAGCAGCTTCCAGACAGGGGGCGAGCAGTACTTC; cdr3_aa: CASSFQTGGEQYF; v_call: TRBV9; j_call: TRBJ2-7; d_call: TRBD1; clone_size: .
cdr3_nt: TGTGCCTGGGGCACCACGGCGGATACGCAGTATTTT; cdr3_aa: CAWGTTADTQYF; v_call: TRBV30; j_call: TRBJ2-3; d_call: .; clone_size: .
cdr3_nt: TGTGCCAGCAGCGTACAGGACACTGAAGCTTTCTTT; cdr3_aa: CASSVQDTEAFF; v_call: TRBV9; j_call: TRBJ1-1; d_call: .; clone_size: .
cdr3_nt: TGTGCCAGCAGCTTCAGGGACAAGGATGAGCAGTTCTTC; cdr3_aa: CASSFRDKDEQFF; v_call: TRBV5-4; j_call: TRBJ2-1; d_call: .; clone_size: .
cdr3_nt: TGTGCCAGTGGAGGTCCGACTTCTTACTATGGCTACACCTTC; cdr3_aa: CASGGPTSYYGYTF; v_call: TRBV19; j_call: TRBJ1-2; d_call: .; clone_size: .
cdr3_nt: TGTGCCAGTAGTAGGGGGGGTAGGGAAGCTTTCTTT; cdr3_aa: CASSRGGREAFF; v_call: TRBV19; j_call: TRBJ1-1; d_call: .; clone_size: few
cdr3_nt: TGTGCCAGCAGCTTGATGGGACACCCAGAAGGGGGCTACACCTTC; cdr3_aa: CASSLMGHPEGGYTF; v_call: TRBV5-8; j_call: TRBJ1-2; d_call: .; clone_size: .
cdr3_nt: TGCGCCAGCAGCTTACAGGGGTCGGCCGGGGAGCTGTTTTTT; cdr3_aa: CASSLQGSAGELFF; v_call: TRBV5-1; j_call: TRBJ2-2; d_call: TRBD1; clone_size: few
cdr3_nt: TGTGCCAGCAGTGAAGTTCAGGGAAGTTTTTCACCCCTCCACTTT; cdr3_aa: CASSEVQGSFSPLHF; v_call: TRBV2; j_call: TRBJ1-6; d_call: .; clone_size: .
cdr3_nt: TGTGCCAGCAGTTTAGCGGGGGCCCCCAAGCAGTTCTTC; cdr3_aa: CASSLAGAPKQFF; v_call: TRBV28; j_call: TRBJ2-1; d_call: .; clone_size: .
cdr3_nt: TGCGTCAGCAGTCAATCGCACAGGGGGTCTGAAAAACTGTTTTTT; cdr3_aa: CVSSQSHRGSEKLFF; v_call: TRBV23-1; j_call: TRBJ1-4; d_call: TRBD1; clone_size: .
cdr3_nt: TGTGCCAGCAGCTCGTCAGGGAATAGCAATCAGCCCCAGCATTTT; cdr3_aa: CASSSSGNSNQPQHF; v_call: TRBV9; j_call: TRBJ1-5; d_call: .; clone_size: once
cdr3_nt: TGTGCCAGCAGCCCCCCCCGGGGGCTTAACTATGGCTACACCTTC; cdr3_aa: CASSPPRGLNYGYTF; v_call: TRBV6-5; j_call: TRBJ1-2; d_call: .; clone_size: .
cdr3_nt: TGTGCCAGCCCGCCCGGCGGTAGCGGGGACTCTGGGGCCAACGTCCTGACTTTC; cdr3_aa: CASPPGGSGDSGANVLTF; v_call: TRBV7-8; j_call: TRBJ2-6; d_call: TRBD2; clone_size: .
cdr3_nt: TGTGCCAGCAGCTTAACACGGGAGAACTATGGCTACACCTTC; cdr3_aa: CASSLTRENYGYTF; v_call: TRBV7-3; j_call: TRBJ1-2; d_call: .; clone_size: once
cdr3_nt: TGTGCCAGCTCACCACGAAGGGATGGCTACACCTTC; cdr3_aa: CASSPRRDGYTF; v_call: TRBV18; j_call: TRBJ1-2; d_call: .; clone_size: once
cdr3_nt: TGTGCCAGCAGTTTGGCTTGGAGGGTGAGGGCCGGGGAGCTGTTTTTT; cdr3_aa: CASSLAWRVRAGELFF; v_call: TRBV27; j_call: TRBJ2-2; d_call: .; clone_size: once
cdr3_nt: TGCAGCGGTGCCCTCTCCCTGAGCTCTGGAAACACCATATATTTT; cdr3_aa: CSGALSLSSGNTIYF; v_call: TRBV29-1; j_call: TRBJ1-3; d_call: .; clone_size: .
cdr3_nt: TGTGCCAGCATCCTTAGCTGGGAGGCAGATACGCAGTATTTT; cdr3_aa: CASILSWEADTQYF; v_call: TRBV5-5; j_call: TRBJ2-3; d_call: .; clone_size: .
cdr3_nt: TGCGCCAGCAGCTTACACGGAGTGAATTCACCCCTCCACTTT; cdr3_aa: CASSLHGVNSPLHF; v_call: TRBV5-1; j_call: TRBJ1-6; d_call: .; clone_size: .
cdr3_nt: TGCAGCGCCATACTAGCGGGGGGTGACACAGATACGCAGTATTTT; cdr3_aa: CSAILAGGDTDTQYF; v_call: TRBV29-1; j_call: TRBJ2-3; d_call: TRBD2; clone_size: .
cdr3_nt: TGTGCCAGCTCACCGACCGGGACAGGGGTTAATCAGCCCCAGCATTTT; cdr3_aa: CASSPTGTGVNQPQHF; v_call: TRBV18; j_call: TRBJ1-5; d_call: TRBD1; clone_size: .
cdr3_nt: TGCGCCAGCAGCCCGGGACAGGGGTATGCGGACACTGAAGCTTTCTTT; cdr3_aa: CASSPGQGYADTEAFF; v_call: TRBV4-1; j_call: TRBJ1-1; d_call: TRBD1; clone_size: .
cdr3_nt: TGTGCCAGCAGTTACGGGGGGGAGGGCTACACCTTC; cdr3_aa: CASSYGGEGYTF; v_call: TRBV6-5; j_call: TRBJ1-2; d_call: .; clone_size: .
cdr3_nt: TGTGCCAGCAGCCTCTCGGACCAGTCCTACGAGCAGTACTTC; cdr3_aa: CASSLSDQSYEQYF; v_call: TRBV7-2; j_call: TRBJ2-7; d_call: .; clone_size: once
cdr3_nt: TGTGCCTGGAGTTGGACGGGGGGTGCAGATACGCAGTATTTT; cdr3_aa: CAWSWTGGADTQYF; v_call: TRBV30; j_call: TRBJ2-3; d_call: TRBD2; clone_size: .
cdr3_nt: TGTGCCAGCAGCTTGGTTCCCACAGATACGCAGTATTTT; cdr3_aa: CASSLVPTDTQYF; v_call: TRBV5-4; j_call: TRBJ2-3; d_call: .; clone_size: many
cdr3_nt: TGTGCCTGGAGTTGGGGTGGGCGGCACACTGAAGCTTTCTTT; cdr3_aa: CAWSWGGRHTEAFF; v_call: TRBV30; j_call: TRBJ1-1; d_call: .; clone_size: .